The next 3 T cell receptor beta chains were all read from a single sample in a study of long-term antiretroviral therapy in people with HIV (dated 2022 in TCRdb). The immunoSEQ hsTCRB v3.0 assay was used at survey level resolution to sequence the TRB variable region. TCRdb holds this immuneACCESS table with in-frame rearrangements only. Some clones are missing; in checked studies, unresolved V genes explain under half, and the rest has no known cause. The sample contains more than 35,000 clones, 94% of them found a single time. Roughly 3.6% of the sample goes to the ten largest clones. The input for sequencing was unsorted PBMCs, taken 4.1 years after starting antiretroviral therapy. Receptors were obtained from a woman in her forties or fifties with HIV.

In DNA form, the CDR3 reads TGCGCCAGCAGCTTGGCCTCAGGGTTGAACACTGAAGCTTTCTTT. The encoded protein is CASSLASGLNTEAFF. V gene TRBV5-1 combines with J gene TRBJ1-1; possibly TRBD1 for D (5 bases). V lost 0 bases and J 0 bases, leaving 9 bases between the germline ends. The V gene's germline CDR1 is SGHRS and CDR2 YFSETQ. The CDR3 runs to 15 residues.

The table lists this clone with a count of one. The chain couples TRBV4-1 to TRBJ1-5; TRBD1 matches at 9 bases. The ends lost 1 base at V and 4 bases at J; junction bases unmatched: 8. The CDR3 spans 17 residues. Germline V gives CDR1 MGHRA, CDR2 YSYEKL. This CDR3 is CASSQARRDRDNQPQHF. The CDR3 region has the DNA TGCGCCAGCAGCCAAGCCCGACGGGACAGGGATAATCAGCCCCAGCATTTT.

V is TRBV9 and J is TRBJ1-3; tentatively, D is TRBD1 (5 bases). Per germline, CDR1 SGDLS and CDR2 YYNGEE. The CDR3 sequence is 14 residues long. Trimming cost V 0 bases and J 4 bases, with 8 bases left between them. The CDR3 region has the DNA TGTGCCAGCAGCGTAGCGGGGGAAGGAAACACCATATATTTT. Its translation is CASSVAGEGNTIYF.